This TCR beta chain emerged from a study of regulatory T cells in long-lasting Graves disease. In the study overall: Graves' cases, newly diagnosed, had used antithyroid drugs under 3 months.

Time point indicated: newly diagnosed GD, antithyroid drugs for less than 3 months. PBMC-derived RNA was used for the TCR library. With iRepertoire HTBI primers and Arm-PCR of CDR3 regions, TCR beta libraries were built. From the multiplex PCR reads, TCRdb called clonotypes with MiXCR, one entry per CDR3 protein. The table records 420,000 or so distinct CDR3 sequences, 16% of them present only once. This clonotype has a count of ten or more. The V gene's germline CDR1 is SGHRS and CDR2 YFSETQ. This CDR3 comprises 16 residues. V was clipped by 0 bases and J by 2 bases; unmatched bases: 6. The same sample was also studied in work on T cells in Graves' hyperthyroidism and ophthalmopathy.

Sequences were derived from peripheral blood mononuclear cells (PBMCs), sampled at new diagnosis, from a patient treated with antithyroid drugs. This TCR came from a woman younger than 35 with Graves disease. The genes are TRBV5-1 and TRBJ2-7, with 9 bases aligning to TRBD2. The CDR3 bases are TGCGCCAGCAGCTTGGGGATAGCGGGAGTCCCCTACGAGCAGTACTTC. Amino acid sequence: CASSLGIAGVPYEQYF.